This T cell receptor beta chain was retrieved from a study of cytomegalovirus exposure and HLA in healthy donors. Overall study: Sequencing of roughly 180 million T cells in an earlier analysis found around 110 million unique TCR beta sequences.

As for this clone: The antigen remains unidentified.

The CDR3 totals 12 residues. Trimming shortened V by 11 bases and J by 4 bases, and 14 bases separated the two germline ends. Germline V gives CDR1 MNHNS, CDR2 SASEGT. PCR employed 60 Vbeta and 13 Jbeta primers. The data were produced by immunoSEQ multiplex PCR, yet TCRdb's version contains in-frame clones alone and is incomplete. The sample is made up of just under 90,000 clones, and the top ten hold about 5.9% of it. Study observations and caveats: Associated with cytomegalovirus, according to the listing, were 150 to 200 TCR beta chains. With DRB1 most and HLA-C fewest, TCR association rates differed between HLA loci in a later analysis. V- and J-gene trimming of TCR beta was linked (in a later analysis) to a missense DCLRE1C variant.

Sequences were obtained from PBMCs. The chain recombines TRBV6-1 with TRBJ1-2, with D possibly TRBD1 on 5 matching bases. This receptor was taken from a girl between 10 and 17 years old in good health and CMV-seropositive. The CDR3 here is CAVSQGSYGYTF. The CDR3 bases are TGTGCCGTAAGCCAGGGATCCTATGGCTACACCTTC.